This T cell receptor (beta chain) appears in the sequencing data of a study of T cell responses to AZD1222 COVID-19 vaccine. Study results and limitations: Scientists sampled the repertoires only once the peak T cell response had passed.

The assay was immunoSEQ multiplex PCR, and TCRdb's table has in-frame clones only and misses some. The profile covers about 120,000 clones, with over 75% appearing a single time and about 3.5% taken by the ten largest. Comments on this clone: Its antigen is unidentified.

The CDR3 contains 17 residues. Germline CDR1 and CDR2: MGHRA and YSYEKL. The V segment lost 0 bases and the J segment 8 bases; nucleotides outside the gene matches: 12. Specimen: peripheral blood, collected on day 0 of AZD1222 vaccination. This TCR derives from an adult in good health. This chain uses TRBV4-1 with TRBJ1-4, with 7 bases lining up with TRBD1. CDR3 DNA: TGCGCCAGCAGCCAAGATTTTAGAGGGGGCCTGAAGGAAAAACTGTTTTTT. This gives the protein CASSQDFRGGLKEKLFF.